A single T cell receptor beta chain is shown here with its context. Libraries were prepared by immunoSEQ multiplex PCR; TCRdb keeps only in-frame clonotypes and omits some of them. The sample lists 250,000 to 350,000 clones, 75% to 95% occurring once. Trimming cost V 4 bases and J 4 bases, with 16 bases left between them. The CDR3 consists of 15 residues. Germline values: CDR1 MGHRA, CDR2 YSYEKL. This specimen comes from a study of blood T cell repertoires in COVID-19. The genes are TRBV4-1 and TRBJ1-1; the D gene is possibly TRBD1 (5 bases). The receptor comes from a woman aged 30 to 39 with COVID-19, enrolled during active disease. Specimen: peripheral blood. CDR3 DNA sequence: TGCGCCAGCAGCCCCCAGACAAGGGGCGGCACTGAAGCTTTCTTT. It yields the protein CASSPQTRGGTEAFF.